The present entry profiles one T cell receptor (beta chain) with its context. No antigen is known for it. This sample is drawn from a study of vaccination and CD4 T cells after COVID-19. The CDR3 is 15 residues long. J lost 0 bases, V lost 4 bases, and 4 bases had no gene match. Germline-derived CDR1 and CDR2 are MNHNS and SASEGT. Treatment of the sample: roughly ten-day PBMC culture with coronavirus spike peptide pools or control peptides (ViraFEST assay). Nucleocapsid antibodies negative before and after vaccination showed an absence of prior SARS-CoV-2 infection in the healthy vaccine recipients. An Oncomine TCR Beta short-read assay was used to sequence the DNA from cultured CD4+ T cells. TCRdb fed the PCR reads into MiXCR, producing one record per CDR3 protein. This table has about 10,000 distinct CDR3 sequences, around 25% appearing once.

The receptor was isolated from a human donor who received a COVID-19 vaccine. This chain uses TRBV6-1 with TRBJ2-3; 7 nucleotides line up with TRBD1. The sequenced sample was CD4+ T cells from blood, cultured in vitro, obtained before SARS-CoV-2 vaccination. The DNA of the CDR3 is TGTGCCAGCAGTGTCGACAGGGTGAGCACAGATACGCAGTATTTT. This sequence encodes CASSVDRVSTDTQYF.